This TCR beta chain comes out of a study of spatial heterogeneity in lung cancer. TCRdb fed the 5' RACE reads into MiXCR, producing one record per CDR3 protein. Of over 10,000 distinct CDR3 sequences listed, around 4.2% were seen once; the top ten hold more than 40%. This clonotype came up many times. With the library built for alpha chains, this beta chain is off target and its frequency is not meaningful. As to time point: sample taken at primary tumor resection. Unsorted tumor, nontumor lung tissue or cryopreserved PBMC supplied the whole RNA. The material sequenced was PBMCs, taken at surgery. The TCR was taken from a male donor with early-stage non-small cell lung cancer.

The CDR3 sequence: CSARIVSGANVLTF. The CDR3 DNA reads as TGCAGTGCTAGAATTGTTTCTGGGGCCAACGTCCTGACTTTC. V and J are TRBV20-1 and TRBJ2-6; unclear D gene. Germline loops: CDR1 DFQATT, CDR2 SNEGSKA (reference sequence). This CDR3 spans 14 amino acids. Trimming took off 2 bases at V and 1 base at J, with 6 bases between the two ends.